The 10 T cell receptor beta chains presented below share a single source sample, sequenced in a study of shared clonotypes between healthy human individuals. The table came from immunoSEQ multiplex PCR; TCRdb's copy has only in-frame clones and leaves some out. The table lists 600,000 to 800,000 clones, 72% of them singletons, with about 1.8% in the top ten. The sequenced material came from memory CD4+ T cells sorted from blood. Specified subset: CD45RA-negative fraction. The receptor source for this set is a woman younger than 45 in good health.

The DNA for the CDR3 is TGCGCCAGCAGCCTTTATCTAGCGGGAGCTGATAATGAGCAGTTCTTC. Protein product: CASSLYLAGADNEQFF. This rearrangement joins TRBV4-1 to TRBJ2-1; 10 bases match TRBD2. The CDR3 length is 16 residues. The trim removed 4 bases at V and 7 bases at J, leaving 10 bases unmatched. Germline values: CDR1 MGHRA, CDR2 YSYEKL.

V is TRBV27 and J is TRBJ1-1; a weak D match, TRBD1 (5 bases). Germline values: CDR1 MNHEY, CDR2 SMNVEV (reference sequence). The CDR3 runs 14 residues. V was shortened by 8 bases and J by 6 bases, with 19 bases between the two germline ends. CDR3 DNA sequence: TGTGCCAGCTTCCACCCGGGGGGTTTGTCTGAAGCTTTCTTT. Translated: CASFHPGGLSEAFF.

The chain has TRBV2 and TRBJ1-4; D unresolved. Germline loops: CDR1 SNHLY, CDR2 FYNNEI. This CDR3 is built from 13 residues. Between the trimmed V and J ends, which lost 6 bases and 7 bases, there was a span of 12 bases. The DNA of the CDR3 is TGTGCCAGCAGCCCCAACCTTGGTGAAAAACTGTTTTTT. This sequence encodes CASSPNLGEKLFF. The complete variable domain, with remaining parts taken from reference TRBV2 and TRBJ1-4, reads EPEVTQTPSHQVTQMGQEVILRCVPISNHLYFYWYRQILGQKVEFLVSFYNNEISEKSEIFDDQFSVERPDGSNFTLKIRSTKLEDSAMYFCASSPNLGEKLFFGSGTQLSVL.

This chain uses TRBV6-1 with TRBJ1-4; D gene uncertain. V lost 7 bases and J lost 3, with 12 bases in between. The CDR3 consists of 14 residues. The V gene's germline CDR1 is MNHNS and CDR2 SASEGT. CDR3 sequence reads: CASTLWFANEKLFF. CDR3 nucleotide sequence: TGTGCCAGCACCCTGTGGTTTGCTAATGAAAAACTGTTTTTT.

The V gene is TRBV5-3, the J gene TRBJ1-5; TRBD1 aligns across 10 bases. TRBV5-3 is given ORF status, its function remaining uncertain. After removal of 4 bases from V and 9 bases from J, the junction contained 16 bases not matched to a gene. The CDR3 length is 17 residues. DNA for the CDR3: TGTGCCAGAAGCCCTGACCGACAGGGGGCGATAGTTCTGCCCCAGCATTTT. This gives the protein CARSPDRQGAIVLPQHF.

This clone was seen only a few times. The V gene is TRBV10-3, the J gene TRBJ1-1; 8 positions agree with TRBD1. Germline V CDR1 and CDR2: ENHRY, SYGVKD. Losses at the gene ends were 0 bases for V and 0 bases for J; bases not matched to a gene: 15. The CDR3 runs to 20 residues. The CDR3 DNA sequence: TGTGCCATCAGTGAGTCGAGGGCCTCGGACAGGGCCCGGATGAACACTGAAGCTTTCTTT. This sequence encodes CAISESRASDRARMNTEAFF.

The CDR3 DNA reads TGTGCCAGCTCACGGGGAACGAGTAGCAATCAGCCCCAGCATTTT. Translation: CASSRGTSSNQPQHF. The chain has TRBV18 and TRBJ1-5; D not certain. Germline V gene data show CDR1 as KGHSH and CDR2 as LQKENI. Trimming removed 4 bases from V and 0 bases from J, with 10 bases in between. CDR3 length: 15 residues. The whole variable domain, filled in from reference TRBV18 and TRBJ1-5, reads NAGVMQNPRHLVRRRGQEARLRCSPMKGHSHVYWYRQLPEEGLKFMVYLQKENIIDESGMPKERFSAEFPKEGPSILRIQQVVRGDSAAYFCASSRGTSSNQPQHFGDGTRLSIL.

This clone was seen once. The CDR3 protein is CASSRFGGTGEQYF. The CDR3 DNA reads TGTGCCAGCAGCCGCTTCGGAGGGACGGGGGAGCAGTACTTC. V and J are TRBV11-2 and TRBJ2-7; perhaps TRBD2 as D (6 bases). The CDR3 has 14 amino acids. The V and J ends lost 5 bases and 7 bases respectively, with 18 bases between them. The germline V gene has CDR1 SGHAT and CDR2 FQNNGV.

V usage is TRBV4-2 and J usage is TRBJ1-5; D may be TRBD1 (6 bases). The CDR3 is made up of 17 amino acids. The ends were cut back, 1 base at V and 6 bases at J, with 19 bases in the middle. Germline CDR1 and CDR2: LGHNA and YNFKEQ. As DNA, the CDR3 is TGTGCCAGCAGCCAAGGTAACTCCGCTCAACAGGGTCAGCCCCAGCATTTT. Encoded protein: CASSQGNSAQQGQPQHF.

V and J are TRBV10-3 and TRBJ2-5; 9 bases agree with TRBD2. This CDR3 has 14 residues. CDR1 ENHRY and CDR2 SYGVKD come from the germline V gene. With V trimmed by 7 bases and J by 2 bases, 5 bases remained unmatched. CDR3 coding DNA: TGTGCCATCAAAGAAGCGGGAGGACAAGAGACCCAGTACTTC. Amino acids: CAIKEAGGQETQYF.